The entry below describes one TCR beta chain. The antigen is not known. This CDR3 contains 14 residues. Germline CDR1 reads LNHDA; CDR2 reads SQIVND (reference sequence). The V segment lost 3 bases and the J segment 6 bases; nucleotides outside the gene matches: 5. Repertoires were generated with immunoSEQ multiplex PCR, while TCRdb's copy carries only in-frame clones and drops some. The sample includes approximately 8,400 clones, 92% of them seen just once. The sample comes from a study of STAT3 mutations in large granular lymphocyte leukemia. General study findings and limits: Clonal expansion was inferred from other time points because no sample existed at each clone's first appearance. At least one immunodominant TCR beta clonotype appeared in every T-cell large granular lymphocyte leukemia patient. All newly emerging clones after therapy were STAT3 wild type.

V gene TRBV19 combines with J gene TRBJ2-7; 10 bases match TRBD2. The sequenced material came from peripheral blood mononuclear cells. The TCR originated in a man aged 55 to 70 with T-cell large granular lymphocyte leukemia. Some clones in this sample may be carry-over from other donors' samples. CDR3 in DNA: TGTGCCAGTAGTATGGGGCTAGCGGGAGTCGAGCAGTACTTC. This translates into CASSMGLAGVEQYF. Using reference TRBV19 and TRBJ2-7 for the parts outside the CDR3, the full variable domain is DGGITQSPKYLFRKEGQNVTLSCEQNLNHDAMYWYRQDPGQGLRLIYYSQIVNDFQKGDIAEGYSVSREKKESFPLTVTSAQKNPTAFYLCASSMGLAGVEQYFGPGTRLTVT.